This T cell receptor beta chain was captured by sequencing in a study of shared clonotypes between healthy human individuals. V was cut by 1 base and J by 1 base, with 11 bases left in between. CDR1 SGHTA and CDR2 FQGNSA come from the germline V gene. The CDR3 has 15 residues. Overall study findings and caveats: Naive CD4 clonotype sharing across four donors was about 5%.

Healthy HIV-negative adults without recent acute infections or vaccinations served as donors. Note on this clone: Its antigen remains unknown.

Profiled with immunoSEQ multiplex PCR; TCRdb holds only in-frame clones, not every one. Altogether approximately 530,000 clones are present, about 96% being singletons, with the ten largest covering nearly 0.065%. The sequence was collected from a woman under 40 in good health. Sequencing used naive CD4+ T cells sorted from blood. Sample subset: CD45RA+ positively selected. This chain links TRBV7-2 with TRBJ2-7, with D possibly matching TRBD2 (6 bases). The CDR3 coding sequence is TGTGCCAGCAGCTTAGTGCGGGACCTTTCCTACGAGCAGTACTTC. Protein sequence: CASSLVRDLSYEQYF.